This is a list of T cell receptor beta chains from one sample in a study of blood T cell repertoires in COVID-19. Using immunoSEQ multiplex PCR, the repertoire was profiled, and TCRdb retains in-frame clones only, with some absent. The table has approximately 270,000 clones, 70% to 90% seen once. Material for sequencing was peripheral blood. The receptors were gathered from a woman in her seventies with acute or convalescent COVID-19. Each CDR3 is given with its conserved first and last residue. The D gene is left open where the match is weak. Size is omitted from some rows. Given values are once, few, many or a class for expanded clones.

- | TRBJ2-1 | TRBV5-1 | TRBD2 | CASSPVSGGYNEQFF | TGCGCCAGCAGCCCTGTCAGCGGGGGATACAATGAGCAGTTCTTC
- | TRBJ2-5 | TRBV5-1 | - | CASSLGLVPLEETQYF | TGCGCCAGCAGCTTGGGACTAGTCCCCTTGGAGGAGACCCAGTACTTC
- | TRBJ1-3 | TRBV6-4 | - | CASSVGPSDGPGNTIYF | TGTGCCAGCAGTGTGGGGCCCTCCGACGGACCTGGAAACACCATATATTTT
- | TRBJ1-1 | TRBV14 | - | CASSSGLNTEAFF | TGTGCCAGCAGTTCCGGTTTGAACACTGAAGCTTTCTTT
- | TRBJ1-4 | TRBV15 | TRBD1 | CATSTPGQGRGKLFF | TGTGCCACCAGCACACCGGGACAGGGGCGAGGAAAACTGTTTTTT
- | TRBJ2-2 | TRBV4-1 | TRBD2 | CASSRSLISGGSSGTGELFF | TGCGCCAGCAGCCGGTCTCTAATTAGCGGGGGGAGTTCGGGTACCGGGGAGCTGTTTTTT
- | TRBJ2-3 | TRBV3-1/TRBV3-2 | TRBD2 | CASSQGGGARGADTQYF | TGTGCCAGCAGCCAGGGCGGGGGGGCGAGAGGTGCAGATACGCAGTATTTT
- | TRBJ1-3 | TRBV7-2 | - | CASSLSRSGNTIYF | TGTGCCAGCAGCTTATCCAGGTCTGGAAACACCATATATTTT
- | TRBJ1-1 | TRBV3-1/TRBV3-2 | - | CASSQDGSFPEAFF | TGTGCCAGCAGCCAAGATGGGAGCTTCCCTGAAGCTTTCTTT
- | TRBJ2-2 | TRBV3-1/TRBV3-2 | TRBD2 | CASSQGEGTGELFF | TGTGCCAGCAGCCAAGGGGAGGGCACCGGGGAGCTGTTTTTT
- | TRBJ2-5 | TRBV7-9 | TRBD2 | CASSSGTSGEAQYF | TGTGCCAGCAGCTCTGGGACTAGCGGGGAGGCCCAGTACTTC
few | TRBJ2-2 | TRBV2 | TRBD1 | CATRQGSAGELFF | TGTGCCACCCGACAGGGGTCTGCCGGGGAGCTGTTTTTT
- | TRBJ1-5 | TRBV19 | - | CASSTPGWDQPQHF | TGTGCCAGTAGTACACCAGGCTGGGATCAGCCCCAGCATTTT
- | TRBJ2-1 | TRBV18 | TRBD1 | CASSLGGTRNEQFF | TGTGCCAGCTCTCTAGGGGGCACGAGAAATGAGCAGTTCTTC
- | TRBJ2-2 | TRBV5-5 | - | CASSLGFRGAPSTGELFF | TGTGCCAGCAGCTTGGGTTTTCGGGGGGCCCCGAGCACCGGGGAGCTGTTTTTT
- | TRBJ2-5 | TRBV19 | - | CASAIGTSRWETQYF | TGTGCCAGTGCCATTGGGACTTCCCGGTGGGAGACCCAGTACTTC
- | TRBJ2-3 | TRBV24-1 | - | CATSDPTPGGTDTQYF | TGTGCCACCAGTGACCCGACTCCCGGGGGCACAGATACGCAGTATTTT
few | TRBJ1-2 | TRBV5-4 | - | CASSLLGGRGGIDGYTF | TGTGCCAGCAGCTTGCTCGGGGGGCGCGGGGGGATAGATGGCTACACCTTC
- | TRBJ1-4 | TRBV5-4 | - | CASSLEVGGEKLFF | TGTGCCAGCAGCTTAGAGGTGGGCGGGGAAAAACTGTTTTTT
- | TRBJ1-2 | TRBV3-1/TRBV3-2 | - | CASSRGGREAGYGYTF | TGTGCCAGCAGCCGAGGAGGCAGGGAGGCGGGCTATGGCTACACCTTC
- | TRBJ2-4 | TRBV5-5 | TRBD1 | CASSLAAPGQGAIQYF | TGTGCCAGCAGCTTGGCGGCTCCGGGACAGGGAGCCATTCAGTACTTC
- | TRBJ2-5 | TRBV9 | TRBD2 | CASSVVAGGMETQYF | TGTGCCAGCAGCGTAGTAGCGGGGGGGATGGAGACCCAGTACTTC
- | TRBJ1-1 | TRBV19 | - | CASSRGTLNTEAFF | TGTGCCAGTAGTAGGGGCACCCTGAACACTGAAGCTTTCTTT
- | TRBJ1-2 | TRBV13 | TRBD1 | CASSLEGGQAIYGYTF | TGTGCCAGCAGCTTAGAGGGTGGACAGGCGATTTATGGCTACACCTTC
- | TRBJ1-6 | TRBV3-1/TRBV3-2 | TRBD1 | CASSQFRGQSPLHF | TGTGCCAGCAGCCAATTCAGGGGGCAGTCACCCCTCCACTTT
- | TRBJ1-2 | TRBV6-5 | TRBD1 | CASRGTGDRYGYTF | TGTGCCAGCAGAGGGACAGGGGATCGGTATGGCTACACCTTC
- | TRBJ2-5 | TRBV27 | - | CASSLFGSGRRTQYF | TGTGCCAGCAGTTTATTTGGTTCGGGTCGGCGGACCCAGTACTTC
- | TRBJ2-7 | TRBV2 | - | CASRGGNSGNSYEQYF | TGTGCCAGCAGGGGGGGAAACAGCGGAAACTCCTACGAGCAGTACTTC
- | TRBJ1-2 | TRBV29-1 | - | CSVTGTGIGGYTF | TGCAGCGTTACAGGTACAGGGATAGGCGGCTACACCTTC
- | TRBJ1-1 | TRBV27 | - | CASSSRGTGRNTEAFF | TGTGCCAGCAGTTCCCGAGGCACAGGGCGGAACACTGAAGCTTTCTTT
once | TRBJ1-1 | TRBV18 | TRBD1 | CASSRQGTEAFF | TGTGCCAGCTCACGACAGGGGACTGAAGCTTTCTTT
- | TRBJ2-4 | TRBV5-6 | - | CASSFRVLAKNIQYF | TGTGCCAGCAGCTTCAGGGTGCTAGCCAAAAACATTCAGTACTTC
- | TRBJ1-2 | TRBV4-1 | - | CASSQDGEYYGYTF | TGCGCCAGCAGCCAAGACGGGGAGTACTATGGCTACACCTTC
- | TRBJ1-1 | TRBV18 | - | CASSLGAPLANTEAFF | TGTGCCAGCTCACTGGGGGCTCCCTTGGCGAACACTGAAGCTTTCTTT
- | TRBJ2-2 | TRBV2 | TRBD2 | CASSERASGGAVLFF | TGTGCCAGCAGCGAAAGGGCTAGCGGGGGGGCCGTGCTGTTTTTT
- | TRBJ2-7 | TRBV27 | TRBD1 | CASSLSGRGPYEQYF | TGTGCCAGCAGTTTATCAGGCAGGGGGCCCTACGAGCAGTACTTC
- | TRBJ2-2 | TRBV5-1 | TRBD1 | CASSRTGQTGELFF | TGCGCCAGTAGTAGGACAGGGCAAACCGGGGAGCTGTTTTTT
- | TRBJ1-2 | TRBV6-4 | TRBD1 | CASSAEGQGNGYTF | TGTGCCAGCAGTGCCGAGGGACAGGGAAACGGCTACACCTTC
- | TRBJ1-4 | TRBV5-1 | TRBD1 | CASSLRQGGEKLFF | TGCGCCAGCAGCTTAAGACAGGGTGGTGAAAAACTGTTTTTT
- | TRBJ2-3 | TRBV19 | - | CASSIMIARETDTQYF | TGTGCCAGTAGTATCATGATAGCGAGGGAGACAGATACGCAGTATTTT
- | TRBJ1-4 | TRBV28 | - | CASKGIEKLFF | TGTGCCAGCAAGGGGATTGAAAAACTGTTTTTT
many | TRBJ1-1 | TRBV11-2 | - | CASTSVPGDTEAFF | TGTGCCAGCACCTCCGTCCCGGGGGACACTGAAGCTTTCTTT
- | TRBJ1-3 | TRBV6-6 | - | CASSYSFPGTDTIYF | TGTGCCAGCAGTTACTCTTTTCCGGGAACAGACACCATATATTTT
- | TRBJ1-1 | TRBV5-1 | - | CASSAREAQGTEAFF | TGCGCCAGCAGCGCCCGGGAGGCCCAGGGCACTGAAGCTTTCTTT
- | TRBJ1-4 | TRBV14 | - | CASSRQGGREKLFF | TGTGCCAGCAGCCGGCAGGGAGGGAGAGAAAAACTGTTTTTT
- | TRBJ1-5 | TRBV6-5 | - | CASQRQPNQPQHF | TGTGCCAGCCAGAGACAGCCCAATCAGCCCCAGCATTTT
- | TRBJ1-5 | TRBV6-1 | - | CASSEIPGPQPQHF | TGTGCCAGCAGTGAAATTCCTGGGCCTCAGCCCCAGCATTTT
- | TRBJ2-7 | TRBV5-1 | TRBD1 | CASSSTGADSYEQYF | TGCGCCAGCAGCTCGACAGGGGCCGACTCCTACGAGCAGTACTTC
- | TRBJ2-1 | TRBV6-6 | TRBD2 | CASSGTSGAQQFF | TGTGCCAGCAGCGGGACTAGCGGGGCCCAGCAGTTCTTC
- | TRBJ1-4 | TRBV3-1/TRBV3-2 | TRBD1 | CASSLGALGTGEKLFF | TGTGCCAGCAGCCTGGGGGCTTTAGGGACAGGAGAAAAACTGTTTTTT
- | TRBJ2-1 | TRBV3-1/TRBV3-2 | - | CASSSNGPEQFF | TGTGCCAGCAGCTCTAACGGTCCTGAGCAGTTCTTC
- | TRBJ1-3 | TRBV5-1 | TRBD1 | CASSEGQPSGNTIYF | TGCGCCAGCAGCGAGGGACAGCCATCTGGAAACACCATATATTTT
- | TRBJ2-5 | TRBV5-6 | - | CASSLSGNQETQYF | TGTGCCAGCAGCTTGAGCGGAAACCAAGAGACCCAGTACTTC
- | TRBJ2-5 | TRBV3-1/TRBV3-2 | TRBD2 | CASSLGTGGPETQYF | TGTGCCAGCAGCTTGGGAACGGGGGGGCCGGAGACCCAGTACTTC
- | TRBJ2-7 | TRBV1 | - | CTSSRGKGYNEQYF | TGCACCAGCAGCAGGGGTAAGGGTTATAACGAGCAGTACTTC
- | TRBJ2-7 | TRBV5-5 | TRBD2 | CASSLYRGGRYEQYF | TGTGCCAGCAGCTTGTATCGGGGAGGGCGCTACGAGCAGTACTTC
- | TRBJ2-2 | TRBV2 | - | CASRRREAGELFF | TGTGCCAGCAGGCGGAGGGAGGCCGGGGAGCTGTTTTTT